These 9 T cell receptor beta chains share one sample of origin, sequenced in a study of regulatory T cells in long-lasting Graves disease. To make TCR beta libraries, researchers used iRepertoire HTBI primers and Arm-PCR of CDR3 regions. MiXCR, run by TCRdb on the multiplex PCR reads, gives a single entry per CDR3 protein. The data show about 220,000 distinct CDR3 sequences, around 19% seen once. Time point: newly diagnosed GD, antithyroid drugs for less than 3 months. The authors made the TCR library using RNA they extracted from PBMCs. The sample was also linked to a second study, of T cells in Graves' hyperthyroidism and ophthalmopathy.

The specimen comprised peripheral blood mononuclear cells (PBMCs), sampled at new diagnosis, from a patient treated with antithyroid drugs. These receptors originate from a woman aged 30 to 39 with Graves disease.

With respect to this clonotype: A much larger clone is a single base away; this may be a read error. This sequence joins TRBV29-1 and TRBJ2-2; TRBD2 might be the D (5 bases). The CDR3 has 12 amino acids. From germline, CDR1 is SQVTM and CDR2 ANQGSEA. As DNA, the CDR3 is TGCAGCGTGCAGCTAGACCCCGGGGAGCTGCTTTTT. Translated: CSVQLDPGELLF.

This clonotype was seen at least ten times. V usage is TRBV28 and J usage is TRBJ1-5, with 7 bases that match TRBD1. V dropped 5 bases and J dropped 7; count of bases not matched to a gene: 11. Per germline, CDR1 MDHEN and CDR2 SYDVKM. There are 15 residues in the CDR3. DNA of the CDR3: TGTGCCAGCAGTAAACAGGGGAAAAAGGGCCAGCCCCAGCATTTT. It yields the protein CASSKQGKKGQPQHF.

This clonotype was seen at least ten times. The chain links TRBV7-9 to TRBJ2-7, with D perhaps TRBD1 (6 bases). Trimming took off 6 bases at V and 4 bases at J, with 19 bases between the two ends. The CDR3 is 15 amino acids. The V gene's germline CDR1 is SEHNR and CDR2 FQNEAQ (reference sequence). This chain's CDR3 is CASSSSRGHPYEQYF. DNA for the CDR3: TGTGCCAGCAGTTCAAGTCGGGGACATCCTTACGAGCAGTACTTC.

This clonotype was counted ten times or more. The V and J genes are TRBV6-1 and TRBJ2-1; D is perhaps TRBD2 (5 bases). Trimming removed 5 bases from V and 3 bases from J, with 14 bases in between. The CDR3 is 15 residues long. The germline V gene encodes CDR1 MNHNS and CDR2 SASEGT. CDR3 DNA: TGTGCCAGCAGTCCGAACCTCGCGGGCTACAATGAGCAGTTCTTC. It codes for CASSPNLAGYNEQFF.

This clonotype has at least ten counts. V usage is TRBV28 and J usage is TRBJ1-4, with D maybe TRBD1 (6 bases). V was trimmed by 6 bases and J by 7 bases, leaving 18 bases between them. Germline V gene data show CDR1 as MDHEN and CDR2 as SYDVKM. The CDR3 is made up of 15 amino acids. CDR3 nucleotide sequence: TGTGCCAGCAGACCGGGGACAAGTATGGGTGAAAAACTGTTTTTT. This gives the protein CASRPGTSMGEKLFF. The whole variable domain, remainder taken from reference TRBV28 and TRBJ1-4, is DVKVTQSSRYLVKRTGEKVFLECVQDMDHENMFWYRQDPGLGLRLIYFSYDVKMKEKGDIPEGYSVSREKKERFSLILESASTNQTSMYLCASRPGTSMGEKLFFGSGTQLSVL.

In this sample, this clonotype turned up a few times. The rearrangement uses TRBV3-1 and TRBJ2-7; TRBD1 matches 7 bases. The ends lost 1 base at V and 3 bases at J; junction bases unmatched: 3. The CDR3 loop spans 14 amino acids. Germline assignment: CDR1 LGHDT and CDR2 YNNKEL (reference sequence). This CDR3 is CASSQVPGGYEQYF. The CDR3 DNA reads TGTGCCAGCAGCCAAGTGCCAGGGGGCTACGAGCAGTACTTC.

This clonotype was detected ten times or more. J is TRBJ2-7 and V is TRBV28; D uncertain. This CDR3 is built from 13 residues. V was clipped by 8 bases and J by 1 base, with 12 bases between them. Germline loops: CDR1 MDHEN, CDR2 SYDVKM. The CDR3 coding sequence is TGTGCCAGCCGAAAATCTGGTTCCTACGAGCAGTACTTC. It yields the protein CASRKSGSYEQYF.

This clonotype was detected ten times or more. The CDR3 region has the DNA TGTGCCAGCAGTTTAAAAGGTCTCGACGGAGGGTTGAAGACCCAGTACTTC. Its translation: CASSLKGLDGGLKTQYF. The chain couples TRBV27 to TRBJ2-5, with D possibly being TRBD2 (6 bases). The CDR3 totals 17 residues. With 2 bases removed from V and 6 bases from J, the gap between germline ends came to 22 bases. Germline V gene sequence: CDR1 MNHEY, CDR2 SMNVEV (reference sequence).

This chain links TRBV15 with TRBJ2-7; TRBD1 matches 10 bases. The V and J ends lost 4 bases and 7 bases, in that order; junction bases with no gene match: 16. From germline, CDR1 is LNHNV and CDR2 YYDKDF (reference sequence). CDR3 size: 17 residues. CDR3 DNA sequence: TGTGCCACCAGCAACTTCCCCGGGACAGGGGAGGCTAGGGAGCAGTACTTC. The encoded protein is CATSNFPGTGEAREQYF.